A selection of T cell receptor beta chains follows, all from one sample in a study of cytomegalovirus exposure and HLA in healthy donors. The data were produced by immunoSEQ multiplex PCR, yet TCRdb's version contains in-frame clones alone and is incomplete. This sample has roughly 78,000 clones, with 60% to 70% found just once. Material: PBMCs. The receptors were sampled from a man aged 30 to 39 in good health and CMV-seropositive. Both conserved end residues are part of each CDR3. A D gene is named only where the DNA matches it firmly. Where a row states a size, it is once, few, many or the class of an expanded clone; other rows omit it.

D gene	V gene	J gene	clone size	CDR3 DNA	CDR3 protein
-	TRBV7-9	TRBJ1-1	few	TGTGCCAGCGAGGACAGAACAAACACTGAAGCTTTCTTT	CASEDRTNTEAFF
TRBD1	TRBV6-1	TRBJ2-5	few	TGTGCCAGCAGTGAAGGATCATTAGCTTTGGACAGGAGGGAGACCCAGTACTTC	CASSEGSLALDRRETQYF
-	TRBV10-2	TRBJ2-7	few	TGCGCCAGCAGTGTCGGAGGGAACCACGAGCAGTACTTC	CASSVGGNHEQYF
-	TRBV4-1	TRBJ2-1	-	TGCGCCAGCAGCCAAGCTGGAGGGCCAAATGAGCAGTTCTTC	CASSQAGGPNEQFF
TRBD1	TRBV13	TRBJ1-6	-	TGTGCCAGCAGCTTAGGTGTGACAGGGGGCCGATCACCCCTCCACTTT	CASSLGVTGGRSPLHF
-	TRBV5-6	TRBJ2-1	-	TGTGCCAGCAGCTTGGCTGAGATCATCACCTACAATGAGCAGTTCTTC	CASSLAEIITYNEQFF
-	TRBV2	TRBJ1-2	few	TGTGCCAGCAGACCCGACGGGGGAAGTAACTATGGCTACACCTTC	CASRPDGGSNYGYTF
TRBD1	TRBV19	TRBJ2-4	-	TGTGCCAGTAGTAAGGGACAGAGAATTGCCAAAAACATTCAGTACTTC	CASSKGQRIAKNIQYF
TRBD1	TRBV6-6	TRBJ1-6	-	TGTGCCAGCAGTTACCCGCCGGACAGGGCGGGTTCACCCCTCCACTTT	CASSYPPDRAGSPLHF
TRBD1	TRBV5-5	TRBJ2-5	-	TGTGCCAGCAGCTGGACAGGGGAAGAGACCCAGTACTTC	CASSWTGEETQYF
-	TRBV6-6	TRBJ1-5	few	TGTGCCAGCATTCCGGGACAAGGATCAACAGCCCAGCATTTT	CASIPGQGSTAQHF
-	TRBV5-1	TRBJ1-5	few	TGCGCCAGCAGCTTTTATTCGGGGGACAATCAGCCCCAGCATTTT	CASSFYSGDNQPQHF
TRBD1	TRBV5-1	TRBJ2-5	few	TGCGCCAGCAGCTCCGGGACAGGGGAAGAGACCCAGTACTTC	CASSSGTGEETQYF
TRBD1	TRBV7-9	TRBJ2-4	-	TGTGCCAGCAGCGCCCGGGACAGGGGGCACGGAATTCAGTACTTC	CASSARDRGHGIQYF
-	TRBV28	TRBJ2-1	few	TGTGCCAGCAGTAGCGGATCTAACAATGAGCAGTTCTTC	CASSSGSNNEQFF
TRBD2	TRBV4-2	TRBJ2-3	-	TGTGCCAGCAGCCAAGATTGGGTAGCGGGAGGGGGGGGCACAGATACGCAGTATTTT	CASSQDWVAGGGGTDTQYF
-	TRBV19	TRBJ1-6	-	TGTGCCAGTAGTCGCGGGGTAGGCTCACCCCTCCACTTT	CASSRGVGSPLHF
TRBD1	TRBV28	TRBJ1-4	-	TGTGCCAGCAGCAAGGGGGCGGTCAATGAAAAACTGTTTTTT	CASSKGAVNEKLFF
TRBD2	TRBV19	TRBJ2-3	-	TGTGCCAGTAGTGGGCGGACTAGCGGCACAGATACGCAGTATTTT	CASSGRTSGTDTQYF
-	TRBV28	TRBJ2-7	-	TGTGCCAGCAGTTTATCCGGCTACGAGCAGTACTTC	CASSLSGYEQYF
TRBD1	TRBV7-3	TRBJ2-2	-	TGTGCCAGCAGATTCGGACAGGGCGGTACCGGGGAGCTGTTTTTT	CASRFGQGGTGELFF
-	TRBV11-3	TRBJ2-1	-	TGTGCCAGCAGCGGGGTAGGGACAAACAATGAGCAGTTCTTC	CASSGVGTNNEQFF
-	TRBV5-1	TRBJ1-6	few	TGCGCCAGCAGCTTGGGTGTACGGGGTGGGTTATTGTCACCCCTCCACTTT	CASSLGVRGGLLSPLHF
TRBD1	TRBV5-1	TRBJ1-1	-	TGCGCCAGCAGCTTCTCCGGGACAGCGAACACTGAAGCTTTCTTT	CASSFSGTANTEAFF
-	TRBV29-1	TRBJ2-1	-	TGCAGCGTTGATCCTGACCGGGTGCAGTTCTTC	CSVDPDRVQFF
TRBD2	TRBV7-2	TRBJ2-3	-	TGTGCCAGCAGCCGTTTTCCTAGCGGGGGGGCCAAGACCGATACGCAGTATTTT	CASSRFPSGGAKTDTQYF
TRBD1	TRBV27	TRBJ2-1	-	TGTGCCAGCATTAATGGGGCCAGGGGGACAAATGAGCAGTTCTTC	CASINGARGTNEQFF
-	TRBV2	TRBJ2-7	few	TGTGCCAGCAGCAGAGAGGCCTCCTACGAGCAGTACTTC	CASSREASYEQYF
-	TRBV7-9	TRBJ2-7	-	TGTGCCAGCGGGACTGCGGGTTACGAGCAGTACTTC	CASGTAGYEQYF
TRBD1	TRBV19	TRBJ1-2	-	TGTGCCTCGAGGGACCGGGGCAGGGGGGAAGATGGCTACACCTTC	CASRDRGRGEDGYTF
TRBD1	TRBV7-9	TRBJ2-1	-	TGTGCCAGTCTCCGGGACAGGGATACTAATGAGCAGTTCTTC	CASLRDRDTNEQFF
TRBD2	TRBV7-2	TRBJ2-7	few	TGTGCCAGCAGCCTGGTAGCGGGAAAAAGCTACGAGCAGTACTTC	CASSLVAGKSYEQYF
-	TRBV6-5	TRBJ1-2	-	TGTGCCAGCAGGACTTCTCCTAGGGCGGGGGGCTACACCTTC	CASRTSPRAGGYTF
TRBD2	TRBV29-1	TRBJ2-1	few	TGCAGCGTTGCTAGCGCGGGGGGCCGCAATGAGCAGTTCTTC	CSVASAGGRNEQFF
-	TRBV4-2	TRBJ1-2	-	TGTGCCAGCAGCCAAACATCCGGGGGTGGCTACACCTTC	CASSQTSGGGYTF
TRBD1	TRBV7-3	TRBJ1-4	-	TGTGCCAGCAGCTCGGACAGGGTTGAAAAACTGTTTTTT	CASSSDRVEKLFF
-	TRBV6-5	TRBJ1-2	-	TGTGCCAGCAGTTTCGGGGTATACTATGGCTACACCTTC	CASSFGVYYGYTF
-	TRBV28	TRBJ2-7	few	TGTGCCAGCATGGACAGCTACGAGCAGTACTTC	CASMDSYEQYF
-	TRBV28	TRBJ1-4	-	TGTGCCAGCAGGCCGGGTTCGGATAATGAAAAACTGTTTTTT	CASRPGSDNEKLFF
TRBD2	TRBV18	TRBJ2-3	-	TGTGCCAGCTCACCGACTAGCGGGGGCACAGATACGCAGTATTTT	CASSPTSGGTDTQYF
-	TRBV5-5	TRBJ1-1	-	TGTGCCAGCAGCTTGCTTATGGGAGATTACACTGAAGCTTTCTTT	CASSLLMGDYTEAFF
-	TRBV14	TRBJ1-3	-	TGTGCCAGCAGCCAACAGGCCTCTGGAAACACCATATATTTT	CASSQQASGNTIYF
TRBD2	TRBV4-2	TRBJ2-2	few	TGTGCCAGCAGCCAAGATCAGGGTGGACTAGCGGGAGACTCCGGGGAGCTGTTTTTT	CASSQDQGGLAGDSGELFF
TRBD1	TRBV2	TRBJ1-4	-	TGTGCCAGCAGAGCCGACAGGGTGCCTGAAAAACTGTTTTTT	CASRADRVPEKLFF
TRBD1	TRBV4-3	TRBJ1-4	-	TGCGCCAGCAGCCAAGTGCCAGCCGGGACAGGGGATCTTTTCGGGACTAATGAAAAACTGTTTTTT	CASSQVPAGTGDLFGTNEKLFF
-	TRBV11-1	TRBJ2-4	-	TGTGCCAGCAGCTTAGTAGGGGCCCCAAACATTCAGTACTTC	CASSLVGAPNIQYF
-	TRBV6-6	TRBJ2-7	-	TGTGCCAGCAGTTATAGTCAGGGGTACTCCTACGAGCAGTACTTC	CASSYSQGYSYEQYF
-	TRBV5-1	TRBJ2-5	-	TGCGCCAGCAGCCGCGAGTGGGGCGGCCAAGAGACCCAGTACTTC	CASSREWGGQETQYF
TRBD1	TRBV6-1	TRBJ1-2	-	TGTGCCAGCAGTGACAGGGGGAAGGGTGGCTACACCTTC	CASSDRGKGGYTF
TRBD2	TRBV4-2	TRBJ2-5	-	TGTGCCAGCAGCCAAGAGGTTACGGTAGGGAGGGAAGAGACCCAGTACTTC	CASSQEVTVGREETQYF
-	TRBV10-3	TRBJ1-3	-	TGTGCCATCAGTGAGTCCTTTCGGGGTATCTCTGGAAACACCATATATTTT	CAISESFRGISGNTIYF
-	TRBV6-1	TRBJ1-5	-	TGTGCCAGCAGTGAAGGGGCAGGGGATCAGCCCCAGCATTTT	CASSEGAGDQPQHF
TRBD1	TRBV29-1	TRBJ1-4	few	TGCAGCGTCGCCGGGGCAGGGGGGAAACTGTTTTTT	CSVAGAGGKLFF
-	TRBV5-5	TRBJ2-7	-	TGTGCCAGCAGCTTGATGGGGGGTAGTGGCGAGCAGTACTTC	CASSLMGGSGEQYF
TRBD1	TRBV19	TRBJ2-7	once	TGTGCCAGTAGTACGATCGGACAGGGGGATTTCTCCTACGAGCAGTACTTC	CASSTIGQGDFSYEQYF
-	TRBV19	TRBJ2-7	-	TGTGCCAGTAGTATAGTGGCAGACACCTACGAGCAGTACTTC	CASSIVADTYEQYF